This T cell receptor (beta chain) appears in the sequencing data of a study of T-cell memory formation after mild COVID-19. Points from the study as a whole: CD4/CD8 balance characterized clones contracting day 15 to 85, and CD4+ skew characterized later expanders.

TCRdb independently ran MiXCR on the 5' RACE reads; one entry per CDR3 protein. The table records under 350,000 distinct CDR3 sequences, about a sixth of them present only once. There are a few counts of this clonotype. Antigen unknown. Sequencing input: PBMCs or a T cell subset sorted from them (not recorded which). This clonotype was sampled from a man between 18 and 29 years old who had mild COVID-19 (a few samples of this study predate the infection). Cell type and time point are not known.

The CDR3 nucleotides read TGCAGTGCCAGCGGGGGCTGGGAGACCCAGTACTTC. It codes for CSASGGWETQYF. This rearrangement joins TRBV20-1 to TRBJ2-5, with 8 bases fitting TRBD2. Germline CDR1 DFQATT, CDR2 SNEGSKA (reference sequence). The CDR3 is made up of 12 amino acids. Trimming cost V 6 bases and J 5 bases; bases outside gene matches: 5.